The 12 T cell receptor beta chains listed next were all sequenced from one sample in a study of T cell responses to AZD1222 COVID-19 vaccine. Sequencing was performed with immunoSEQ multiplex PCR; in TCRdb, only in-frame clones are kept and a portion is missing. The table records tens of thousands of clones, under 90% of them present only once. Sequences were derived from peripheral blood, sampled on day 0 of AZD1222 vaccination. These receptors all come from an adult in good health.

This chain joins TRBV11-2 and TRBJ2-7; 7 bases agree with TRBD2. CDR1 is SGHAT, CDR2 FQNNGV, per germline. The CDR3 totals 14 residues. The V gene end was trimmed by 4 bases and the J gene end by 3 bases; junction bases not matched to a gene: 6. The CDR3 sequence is CASSWASGFYEQYF. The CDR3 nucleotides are TGTGCCAGCAGCTGGGCTAGCGGCTTCTACGAGCAGTACTTC.

The CDR3 nucleotides are TGTGCCAGCTCGCCTTACATAATACGACAGGGGGCCATTGGGGCCAACGTCCTGACTTTC. Its translation is CASSPYIIRQGAIGANVLTF. The chain links TRBV18 to TRBJ2-6; 10 bases line up with TRBD1. Germline trimming cut 6 bases from V and 3 bases from J; bases unmatched to any gene: 17. Germline values: CDR1 KGHSH, CDR2 LQKENI. This CDR3 is built from 20 residues.

The CDR3 DNA follows: TGTGCCATCAGGGAGGGAGGCGAGCAGTACTTC. Its protein product is CAIREGGEQYF. The chain uses TRBV10-3 and TRBJ2-7, with a tentative D call TRBD2 (6 bases). V was shortened by 6 bases and J by 6 bases, with 9 bases between the two germline ends. CDR1 is ENHRY, CDR2 SYGVKD, per germline. The CDR3 spans 11 residues.

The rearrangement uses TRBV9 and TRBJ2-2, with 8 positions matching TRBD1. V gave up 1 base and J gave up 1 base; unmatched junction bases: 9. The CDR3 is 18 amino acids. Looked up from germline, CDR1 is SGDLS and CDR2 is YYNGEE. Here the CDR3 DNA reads TGTGCCAGCAGCGTATTGTGGGGCGACAGGGGGAACACCGGGGAGCTGTTTTTT. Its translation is CASSVLWGDRGNTGELFF.

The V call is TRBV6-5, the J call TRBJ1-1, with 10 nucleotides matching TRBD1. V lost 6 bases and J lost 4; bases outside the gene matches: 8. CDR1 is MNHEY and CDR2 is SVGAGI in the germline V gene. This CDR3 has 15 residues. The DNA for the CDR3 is TGTGCCAGCAGGATAAAGGGACAGGGGACCACTGAAGCTTTCTTT. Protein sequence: CASRIKGQGTTEAFF.

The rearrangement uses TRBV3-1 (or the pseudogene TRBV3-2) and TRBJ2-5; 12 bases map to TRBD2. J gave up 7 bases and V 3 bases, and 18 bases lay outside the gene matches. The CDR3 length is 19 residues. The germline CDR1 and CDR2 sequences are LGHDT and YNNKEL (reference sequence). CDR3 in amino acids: CASSQRLGSASGRAGTQYF. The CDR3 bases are TGTGCCAGCAGCCAGAGGCTGGGCTCGGCTAGCGGGAGGGCTGGGACCCAGTACTTC.

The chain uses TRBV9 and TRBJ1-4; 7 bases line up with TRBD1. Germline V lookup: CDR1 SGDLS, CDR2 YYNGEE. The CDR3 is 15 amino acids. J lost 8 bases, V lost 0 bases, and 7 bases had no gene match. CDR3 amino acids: CASSVATGQGEKLFF. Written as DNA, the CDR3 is TGTGCCAGCAGCGTAGCGACAGGGCAAGGGGAAAAACTGTTTTTT. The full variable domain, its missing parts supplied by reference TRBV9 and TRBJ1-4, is DSGVTQTPKHLITATGQRVTLRCSPRSGDLSVYWYQQSLDQGLQFLIQYYNGEERAKGNILERFSAQQFPDLHSELNLSSLELGDSALYFCASSVATGQGEKLFFGSGTQLSVL.

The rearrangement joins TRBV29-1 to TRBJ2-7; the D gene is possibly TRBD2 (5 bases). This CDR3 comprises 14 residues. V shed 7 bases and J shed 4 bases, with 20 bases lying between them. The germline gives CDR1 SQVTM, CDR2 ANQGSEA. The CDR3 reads CSAIPVVGSYEQYF. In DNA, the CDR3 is TGCAGCGCAATTCCGGTGGTAGGGAGTTACGAGCAGTACTTC.

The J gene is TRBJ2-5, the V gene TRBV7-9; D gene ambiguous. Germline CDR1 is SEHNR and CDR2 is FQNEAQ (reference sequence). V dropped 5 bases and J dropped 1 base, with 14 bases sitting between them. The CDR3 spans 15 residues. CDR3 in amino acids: CASSRLAESQETQYF. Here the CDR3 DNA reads TGTGCCAGCAGCAGACTGGCGGAGAGCCAAGAGACCCAGTACTTC.

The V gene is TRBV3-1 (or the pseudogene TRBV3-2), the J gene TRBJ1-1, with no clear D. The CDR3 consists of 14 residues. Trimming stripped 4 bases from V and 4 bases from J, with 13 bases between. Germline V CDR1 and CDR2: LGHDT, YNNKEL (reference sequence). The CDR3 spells CASSLNGVSTEAFF. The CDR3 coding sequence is TGTGCCAGCAGCCTTAACGGTGTATCCACTGAAGCTTTCTTT.

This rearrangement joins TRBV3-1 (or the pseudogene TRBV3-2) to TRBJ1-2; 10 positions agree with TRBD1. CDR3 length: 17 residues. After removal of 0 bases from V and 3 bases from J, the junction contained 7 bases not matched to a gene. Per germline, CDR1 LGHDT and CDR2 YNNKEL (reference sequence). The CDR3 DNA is TGTGCCAGCAGCCAAGATTTAGAGACAGGGGGCGACTATGGCTACACCTTC. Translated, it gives CASSQDLETGGDYGYTF.

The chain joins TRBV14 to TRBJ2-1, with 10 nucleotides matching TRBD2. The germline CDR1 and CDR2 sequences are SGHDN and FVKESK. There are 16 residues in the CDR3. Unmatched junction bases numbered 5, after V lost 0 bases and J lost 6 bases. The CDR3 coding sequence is TGTGCCAGCAGCCAAGATACGGAGCGGGAGGGCAATGAGCAGTTCTTC. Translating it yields CASSQDTEREGNEQFF.